Each of the 27 T cell receptor beta chains below was sequenced from the same sample in a study of T cells after yellow fever vaccination. Via MiXCR, TCRdb re-called the 5' RACE reads, giving one row per CDR3 protein. The table has about 550,000 distinct CDR3 sequences, approximately 21% seen once; the top ten hold approximately 15%. Sequencing was performed on PBMCs, taken 15 days after the yellow fever booster vaccination. Receptor source: a man aged 25 to 45 who received the YFV17D yellow fever vaccine.

The chain carries TRBV28 and TRBJ2-1; 9 bases fit TRBD2. Germline-derived CDR1 and CDR2 are MDHEN and SYDVKM. The CDR3 has 16 residues. V dropped 4 bases and J dropped 0; count of bases not matched to a gene: 4. Here the CDR3 DNA reads TGTGCCAGCAGTTCCCGTAGCGGGAGCTCCTACAATGAGCAGTTCTTC. Its translation is CASSSRSGSSYNEQFF.

CDR3 in amino acids: CASRAGTGWTGELFF. CDR3 DNA sequence: TGTGCCAGCAGGGCAGGGACAGGGTGGACCGGGGAGCTGTTTTTT. V and J are TRBV9 and TRBJ2-2; TRBD1 aligns across 9 bases. Germline V gives CDR1 SGDLS, CDR2 YYNGEE. V was pared by 5 bases and J by 5 bases, with 7 bases of the junction left unmatched. This CDR3 comprises 15 residues. Supplemented by reference TRBV9 and TRBJ2-2, the full variable domain reads DSGVTQTPKHLITATGQRVTLRCSPRSGDLSVYWYQQSLDQGLQFLIQYYNGEERAKGNILERFSAQQFPDLHSELNLSSLELGDSALYFCASRAGTGWTGELFFGEGSRLTVL.

The chain joins TRBV20-1 to TRBJ1-4; 9 positions agree with TRBD1. Trimming took 4 bases from V and 4 from J; bases not matched to a gene: 10. CDR3 length: 16 residues. Germline CDR1 is DFQATT and CDR2 is SNEGSKA (reference sequence). The CDR3 DNA reads TGCAGTGCTAAAGCTCAGACAGGGGGTTTTAATGAAAAACTGTTTTTT. Amino acid sequence: CSAKAQTGGFNEKLFF.

This clonotype appeared a few times. The chain carries TRBV29-1 and TRBJ2-3, with TRBD2 matching over 11 bases. Germline assignment: CDR1 SQVTM and CDR2 ANQGSEA. V was pared by 6 bases and J by 4 bases, with 6 bases of the junction left unmatched. This CDR3 has 14 amino acids. The CDR3 loop is CSVVTSGRADTQYF. The DNA for the CDR3 is TGCAGCGTGGTAACTAGCGGGAGAGCAGATACGCAGTATTTT.

The chain employs TRBV14 and TRBJ2-3; TRBD2 agrees at 9 bases. The germline CDR1 and CDR2 sequences are SGHDN and FVKESK. With V trimmed by 1 base and J by 10 bases, 3 bases remained unmatched. CDR3 size: 13 residues. CDR3 in amino acids: CASSQASGKAQYF. The CDR3, as DNA: TGTGCCAGCAGCCAAGCTAGCGGGAAGGCGCAGTATTTT.

The chain uses TRBV13 and TRBJ2-1, with 13 bases lining up with TRBD2. CDR3 size: 14 residues. The ends lost 5 bases at V and 10 bases at J; junction bases unmatched: 5. Germline V gene sequence: CDR1 PRHDT, CDR2 FYEKMQ (reference sequence). The CDR3 is CASSKRLAGGEQFF. In DNA, the CDR3 is TGTGCCAGCAGCAAAAGACTAGCGGGAGGAGAGCAGTTCTTC.

The rearrangement joins TRBV29-1 to TRBJ2-3; 12 nucleotides align to TRBD2. The V gene end was trimmed by 5 bases and the J gene end by 1 base; junction bases not matched to a gene: 4. Germline-derived CDR1 and CDR2 are SQVTM and ANQGSEA. This CDR3 has 15 amino acids. The CDR3 sequence is CSVKGLAGRTDTQYF. In DNA form, the CDR3 reads TGCAGCGTTAAAGGACTAGCGGGACGCACAGATACGCAGTATTTT.

This clonotype came up a few times. This sequence joins TRBV7-9 and TRBJ2-2; D is unresolved. The length of the CDR3 is 14 residues. Germline CDR1 and CDR2: SEHNR and FQNEAQ (reference sequence). V was cut by 5 bases and J by 6 bases, with 13 bases left in between. The CDR3 loop reads CASSPSNVPGELFF. In nucleotides, the CDR3 is TGTGCCAGCAGCCCTAGTAACGTGCCCGGGGAGCTGTTTTTT.

This clonotype was observed a handful of times. The genes are TRBV19 and TRBJ2-3; D gene unclear. Deletions cut 6 bases from V and 1 base from J, with 11 bases between. The CDR3 is 14 amino acids. CDR1 is LNHDA, CDR2 SQIVND, per germline (reference sequence). CDR3 residues: CASRPIGGTDTQYF. CDR3 DNA: TGTGCCAGTAGGCCCATAGGAGGCACAGATACGCAGTATTTT.

V and J are TRBV20-1 and TRBJ2-7, with D possibly matching TRBD2 (6 bases). CDR3 size: 14 residues. Germline V gene data show CDR1 as DFQATT and CDR2 as SNEGSKA (reference sequence). V gave up 4 bases and J gave up 1 base, with 14 bases separating them. The DNA for the CDR3 is TGCAGTGCTAAAATTCCCGCGGGATCCTACGAGCAGTACTTC. This translates into CSAKIPAGSYEQYF.

The V and J genes are TRBV7-2 and TRBJ1-6, with 8 bases aligning to TRBD1. The V and J ends lost 1 base and 6 bases, in that order; junction bases with no gene match: 2. CDR1 and CDR2 from the germline V gene are SGHTA and FQGNSA. The CDR3 is made up of 15 amino acids. CDR3 coding DNA: TGTGCCAGCAGCTTAGGACAGGGGAGTAATTCACCCCTCCACTTT. This encodes CASSLGQGSNSPLHF.

This clonotype was picked up a small number of times. CDR3 DNA sequence: TGTGCCAGCAGCCAAGGACAGGGGGACGAGACCCAGTACTTC. It yields the protein CASSQGQGDETQYF. This chain joins TRBV11-1 and TRBJ2-5; 10 bases fit TRBD1. Germline CDR1 and CDR2: SGHAT and FQDESV (reference sequence). The trim removed 5 bases at V and 5 bases at J, leaving 5 bases unmatched. This CDR3 comprises 14 residues. Variable domain in full (rest from reference TRBV11-1 and TRBJ2-5): EAEVAQSPRYKITEKSQAVAFWCDPISGHATLYWYRQILGQGPELLVQFQDESVVDDSQLPKDRFSAERLKGVDSTLKIQPAELGDSAMYLCASSQGQGDETQYFGPGTRLLVL.

The chain carries TRBV9 and TRBJ2-3; the D gene is possibly TRBD2 (6 bases). CDR3 size: 15 residues. In germline, CDR1 is SGDLS, CDR2 YYNGEE. V was pared by 3 bases and J by 3 bases, with 14 bases between. For the CDR3, the DNA is TGTGCCAGCAGCGGGGGACTGACCATAACAGATACGCAGTATTTT. Its protein is CASSGGLTITDTQYF.

The gene calls are TRBV20-1 and TRBJ2-1; unclear D gene. The CDR3 spans 12 residues. The germline CDR1 and CDR2 sequences are DFQATT and SNEGSKA (reference sequence). V was trimmed by 6 bases and J by 7 bases, leaving 13 bases between them. CDR3 region: CSAPLTINEQFF. CDR3 bases: TGCAGTGCCCCGCTCACTATTAATGAGCAGTTCTTC.

The chain uses TRBV6-5 and TRBJ2-7; 9 nucleotides agree with TRBD2. CDR1 and CDR2 from the germline V gene are MNHEY and SVGAGI. This CDR3 spans 17 amino acids. V gave up 0 bases and J gave up 0 bases; unmatched junction bases: 6. DNA of the CDR3: TGTGCCAGCAGTTACTCGATTGCGGGAGGGAGCTCCTACGAGCAGTACTTC. Its translation: CASSYSIAGGSSYEQYF.

This clonotype occurred a few times. V gene TRBV20-1 combines with J gene TRBJ1-4; D uncertain. CDR1 and CDR2 from the germline V gene are DFQATT and SNEGSKA (reference sequence). V lost 2 bases to trimming and J lost 4 bases, with 5 bases between them. This CDR3 contains 12 residues. The CDR3 sequence: CSARLGNEKLFF. CDR3 in DNA: TGCAGTGCTAGACTGGGTAATGAAAAACTGTTTTTT.

The chain carries TRBV20-1 and TRBJ2-5; D call uncertain. Between the trimmed V and J ends, which lost 5 bases and 3 bases, there was a span of 16 bases. Per the germline V gene, CDR1 is DFQATT and CDR2 is SNEGSKA (reference sequence). CDR3 length: 14 residues. The CDR3 DNA follows: TGCAGTGCTCTTAGTGGTACAGCGAAAGAGACCCAGTACTTC. It codes for CSALSGTAKETQYF.

The chain combines TRBV7-2 with TRBJ2-3; D uncertain. CDR3 size: 14 residues. Germline CDR1 and CDR2: SGHTA and FQGNSA. V dropped 5 bases and J dropped 0 bases, with 9 bases sitting between them. In DNA, the CDR3 is TGTGCCAGCAGCAAGCATGGGAGCACAGATACGCAGTATTTT. Protein sequence: CASSKHGSTDTQYF.

The table lists this clonotype with a few counts. The chain is built from TRBV15 and TRBJ2-2; D perhaps matches TRBD1 (6 bases). Germline assignment: CDR1 LNHNV and CDR2 YYDKDF (reference sequence). Trimming shortened V by 5 bases and J by 1 base, and 14 bases separated the two germline ends. CDR3 length: 16 amino acids. CDR3 in DNA: TGTGCCACCAGCGGAGGACAGCCTCTGAACACCGGGGAGCTGTTTTTT. Translated: CATSGGQPLNTGELFF.

The chain employs TRBV5-1 and TRBJ2-7; TRBD2 matches 13 bases. The junction had 12 bases not matched to a gene; V was cut back by 4 bases and J by 5 bases. CDR3 length equals 17 residues. Germline V gives CDR1 SGHRS, CDR2 YFSETQ. CDR3 bases: TGCGCCAGCAGCACGGGACTAGCGGGACTTCCGCGGGACGAGCAGTACTTC. Protein: CASSTGLAGLPRDEQYF.

This clonotype was observed a handful of times. This chain links TRBV18 with TRBJ2-1, with D unclear. The ends were cut back, 3 bases at V and 4 bases at J, with 13 bases in the middle. The CDR3 runs to 15 residues. Germline CDR1 reads KGHSH; CDR2 reads LQKENI. CDR3 nucleotide sequence: TGTGCCAGCTCACCTTTGGCTACATTTTACAATGAGCAGTTCTTC. Translation: CASSPLATFYNEQFF.

This clonotype was seen a handful of times. The chain carries TRBV7-2 and TRBJ2-3; D may match TRBD1 or TRBD2 (5 bases each). The V and J ends lost 4 bases and 1 base respectively, with 30 bases between them. The germline V gene has CDR1 SGHTA and CDR2 FQGNSA. The CDR3 is 21 amino acids. CDR3 sequence: CASSSSGWGPILSLGTDTQYF. CDR3 nucleotides: TGTGCCAGCAGCTCATCGGGTTGGGGACCAATCTTAAGTCTGGGCACAGATACGCAGTATTTT.

This clonotype was counted at least ten times. J is TRBJ1-1 and V is TRBV5-6; D remains ambiguous. Germline assignment: CDR1 SGHDT and CDR2 YYEEEE. There are 14 residues in the CDR3. V lost 0 bases, J lost 1 base, and 7 bases lay in between. The CDR3: CASSLVGGNTEAFF. The CDR3, as DNA: TGTGCCAGCAGCTTGGTGGGAGGGAACACTGAAGCTTTCTTT.

This clonotype was found a few times. The CDR3: CSARSSETQYF. CDR3 DNA: TGCAGTGCTAGGTCATCAGAGACCCAGTACTTC. J is TRBJ2-5 and V is TRBV20-1; no firm D call. Germline V lookup: CDR1 DFQATT, CDR2 SNEGSKA (reference sequence). V was clipped by 3 bases and J by 4 bases, with 6 bases between them. The CDR3 loop spans 11 amino acids.

The chain links TRBV20-1 to TRBJ1-5; TRBD1 aligns across 7 bases. The germline V gene has CDR1 DFQATT and CDR2 SNEGSKA (reference sequence). CDR3 size: 13 residues. After removal of 5 bases from V and 7 bases from J, the junction contained 8 bases not matched to a gene. The CDR3 is CSAGEQGNQPQHF. DNA of the CDR3: TGCAGTGCTGGCGAACAGGGGAACCAGCCCCAGCATTTT.

This chain connects TRBV5-1 to TRBJ2-7; TRBD2 might be the D (6 bases). With 7 bases removed from V and 0 bases from J, the gap between germline ends came to 14 bases. This CDR3 is built from 14 residues. The germline V gene has CDR1 SGHRS and CDR2 YFSETQ. The CDR3 DNA reads as TGCGCCAGCCTTCGGGACTCCAGCTCCTACGAGCAGTACTTC. Protein sequence: CASLRDSSSYEQYF.

This clonotype was seen only a few times. The genes are TRBV5-4 and TRBJ1-6; D gene ambiguous. This CDR3 region has 13 residues. CDR1 is SGHNT, CDR2 YYREEE, per germline (reference sequence). The V gene lost 4 bases and the J gene lost 8 bases, with 10 bases spanning the gap. The CDR3 reads CASSTDSDSPLHF. The CDR3 coding sequence is TGTGCCAGCAGCACGGACTCGGATTCACCCCTCCACTTT. The full variable domain, its missing parts supplied by reference TRBV5-4 and TRBJ1-6, is ETGVTQSPTHLIKTRGQQVTLRCSSQSGHNTVSWYQQALGQGPQFIFQYYREEENGRGNFPPRFSGLQFPNYSSELNVNALELDDSALYLCASSTDSDSPLHFGNGTRLTVT.